This TCR beta chain was recovered during a study of OX40 agonist ivuxolimab in advanced cancers. A note on the overall study: Ivuxolimab was an agonistic, fully human IgG2 monoclonal antibody directed against OX40 (CD134), a costimulatory receptor. Intravenous ivuxolimab was administered to patients every 2 weeks at six dose levels: 0.01, 0.1, 0.3, 1.5, 3 and 10 mg/kg. Of the approximately 50 patients in dose escalation, about 20 had hepatocellular carcinoma, about 15 had melanoma, 9 had renal cell carcinoma and 9 had head and neck cancer. The dose-escalation cohort was 82.7% male with a mean age of about 65 years, ranging from roughly 23 to 79. Patients were allowed to have had prior anti-PD-1, anti-PD-L1 or anti-CTLA-4 therapy, and about 40% of the dose-escalation patients had been treated with checkpoint inhibitors. Partial responses occurred in three dose-escalation patients: two with cutaneous melanoma and one with hepatocellular carcinoma. The point of sequencing TCRbeta in the periphery was to test whether ivuxolimab changed TCR sequence diversity and drove clonal T-cell expansion. The paper describes the monotherapy dose-escalation part (N of about 57 patients) of the phase I trial of ivuxolimab.

A word on this clone: The target of this receptor is not known. No quality values exist for individual bases; no much larger clone is one base distant.

What the work shows at the level of the full study, not this receptor alone: In partial responders in the 0.1-3.0 mg/kg groups, normalized peripheral clonal expansion was found to be among the lowest, especially among CD8+ T cells. The antigen specificity of the clonally expanded peripheral T cells was not determined. After ivuxolimab, CD8+ T cells had more expanded clones than CD4+ T cells on average. Low levels of normalized T-cell clonal expansion were also seen in some patients who did not respond. At doses from 0.1 to 3.0 mg/kg, clonal expansion was seen in both CD4+ and CD8+ blood T cells between baseline and week 6.

Patients with autoimmune disease history or receiving systemic immunosuppression were excluded from the trial. Peripheral blood for TCR sequencing was collected from all dose cohorts at baseline, on cycle 4 day 1, and on cycle 7 day 1. Samples were obtained from an open-label, multicenter, first-in-human phase I dose-escalation trial of ivuxolimab. Adults with locally advanced or metastatic head and neck squamous cell, hepatocellular, melanoma or renal cell carcinoma were enrolled in the trial. Before TCR sequencing, CD4+ and CD8+ T cells were separately sorted from peripheral blood. Genomic DNA was isolated from the sorted cells so that the TCRbeta CDR3 region could be sequenced. TCRbeta CDR3 regions were sequenced using the immunoSEQ Assay. TCRdb re-hosts the immuneACCESS table, in-frame sequences only. Its copies lack some clones; in the studies checked, an unresolved V gene accounts for under half of them, and the cause for the rest is not known. Here the sample has roughly 62,000 clones; approximately 85% occur a single time. Jointly, the top ten make up roughly 4.5% of the sample.

The specimen comprised CD4+ or CD8+ T cells sorted from blood, sampled in a trial of the OX40 agonist ivuxolimab. The receptor comes from an adult with an advanced solid tumor such as melanoma, head and neck, liver or kidney cancer.

The DNA sequence is given as TGTGCCAGCAGTTACTCGATAGCAGTGAACACTGAAGCTTTCTTT. Its amino acids are CASSYSIAVNTEAFF. The V gene is TRBV6-6 and the J gene is TRBJ1-1; the D gene assignment is ambiguous. The germline V gene (reference sequence) sets CDR1 to MNHNY and CDR2 to SVGAGI. The CDR3 starts with the cysteine, ends with the phenylalanine, and has 15 residues. The DNA shown is the 45-base CDR3, in frame from base 1. Deletion took 0 bases off V and 0 bases off J, with a span of 8 bases between the germline ends.